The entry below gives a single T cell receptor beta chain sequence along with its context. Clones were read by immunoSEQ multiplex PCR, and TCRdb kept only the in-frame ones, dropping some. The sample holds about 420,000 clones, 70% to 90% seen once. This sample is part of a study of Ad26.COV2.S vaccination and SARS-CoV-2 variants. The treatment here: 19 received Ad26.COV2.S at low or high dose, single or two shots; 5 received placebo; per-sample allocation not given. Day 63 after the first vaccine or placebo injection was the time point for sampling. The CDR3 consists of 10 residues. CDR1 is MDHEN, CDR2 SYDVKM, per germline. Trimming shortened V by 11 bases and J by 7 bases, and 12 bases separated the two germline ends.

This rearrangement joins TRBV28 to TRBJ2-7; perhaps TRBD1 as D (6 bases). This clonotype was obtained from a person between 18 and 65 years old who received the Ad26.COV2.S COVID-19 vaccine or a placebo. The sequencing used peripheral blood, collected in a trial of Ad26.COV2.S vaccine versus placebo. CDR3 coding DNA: TGTGCCCAGGGGCAGTCGGAGCAGTACTTC. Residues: CAQGQSEQYF.